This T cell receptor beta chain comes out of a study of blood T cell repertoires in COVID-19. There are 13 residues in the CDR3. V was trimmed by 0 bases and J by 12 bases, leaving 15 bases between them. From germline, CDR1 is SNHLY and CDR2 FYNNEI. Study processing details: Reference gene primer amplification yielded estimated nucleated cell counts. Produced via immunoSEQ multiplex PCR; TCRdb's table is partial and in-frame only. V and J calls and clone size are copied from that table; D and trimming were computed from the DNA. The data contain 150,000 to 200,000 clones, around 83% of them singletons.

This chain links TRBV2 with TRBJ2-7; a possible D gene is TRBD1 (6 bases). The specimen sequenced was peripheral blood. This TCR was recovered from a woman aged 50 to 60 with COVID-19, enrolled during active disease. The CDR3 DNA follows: TGTGCCAGCAGTGAAGCGCCAGGGGCGCCCCCGTACTTC. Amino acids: CASSEAPGAPPYF.